A single sample is the source of the 6 T cell receptor beta chains below, sequenced in a study of OX40 agonist ivuxolimab in advanced cancers. Receptors were amplified or captured by the immunoSEQ multiplex PCR assay. TCRdb re-hosts the immuneACCESS table, in-frame sequences only. Its copies lack some clones; in the studies checked, an unresolved V gene accounts for under half of them, and the cause for the rest is not known. This sample is represented by 100,000 to 140,000 clones; approximately 90% of them were singletons. Roughly 1.1% of the sample lies in the top ten. The sample here was CD4+ or CD8+ T cells sorted from blood, taken in a trial of the OX40 agonist ivuxolimab. The receptors shown here come from an adult with an advanced solid tumor such as melanoma, head and neck, liver or kidney cancer.

This rearrangement joins TRBV30 to TRBJ1-5, with TRBD1 matching 8 bases. Germline assignment: CDR1 GTSNPN and CDR2 SVGIG (reference sequence). This CDR3 has 15 residues. J lost 2 bases, V lost 3 bases, and 6 bases had no gene match. Here the CDR3 DNA reads TGTGCCTGGAGCCACGGACAGGGTCGCAATCAGCCCCAGCATTTT. This translates into CAWSHGQGRNQPQHF.

The chain links TRBV9 to TRBJ2-7; D is possibly TRBD2 (6 bases). This CDR3 has 13 amino acids. CDR1 is SGDLS and CDR2 is YYNGEE in the germline V gene. Trimming took off 0 bases at V and 5 bases at J, with 9 bases between the two ends. Here the CDR3 reads CASSVGGGNEQYF. The CDR3 region has the DNA TGTGCCAGCAGCGTAGGCGGCGGGAACGAGCAGTACTTC.

The V and J genes are TRBV2 and TRBJ2-1; 10 bases are a match to TRBD2. Germline lookup yields CDR1 SNHLY and CDR2 FYNNEI. The CDR3 spans 15 residues. J was trimmed by 5 bases and V by 7 bases; bases with no gene match: 8. The CDR3: CASNRAGGPDNEQFF. CDR3 nucleotides: TGTGCCAGCAATAGAGCGGGAGGGCCCGACAATGAGCAGTTCTTC. Based on the CDR3 plus reference TRBV2 and TRBJ2-1, the full variable domain is EPEVTQTPSHQVTQMGQEVILRCVPISNHLYFYWYRQILGQKVEFLVSFYNNEISEKSEIFDDQFSVERPDGSNFTLKIRSTKLEDSAMYFCASNRAGGPDNEQFFGPGTRLTVL.

The genes are TRBV10-3 and TRBJ1-1; tentatively, D is TRBD1 (6 bases). Per the germline V gene, CDR1 is ENHRY and CDR2 is SYGVKD. The CDR3 covers 15 residues. V gave up 3 bases and J gave up 1 base, with 12 bases separating them. The CDR3 bases are TGTGCCATCAGTGAACACGGACAGCAGAACACTGAAGCTTTCTTT. The encoded protein is CAISEHGQQNTEAFF.

The genes are TRBV27 and TRBJ1-1, with unresolved D. The V gene lost 6 bases and the J gene lost 1 base, with 24 bases spanning the gap. The CDR3 length is 18 residues. Germline V lookup: CDR1 MNHEY, CDR2 SMNVEV (reference sequence). The CDR3, as DNA: TGTGCCAGCAGGTTAGGATGGCGGATAAGGAGAGGGAACACTGAAGCTTTCTTT. It encodes CASRLGWRIRRGNTEAFF.

The chain links TRBV5-1 to TRBJ2-7, with D tentatively TRBD1 (6 bases). The CDR3 totals 15 residues. Deletions cut 4 bases from V and 7 bases from J, with 21 bases between. Germline-derived CDR1 and CDR2 are SGHRS and YFSETQ. CDR3 residues: CASSDPGQSFGEQYF. CDR3 nucleotides: TGCGCCAGCAGCGACCCTGGACAGTCCTTTGGTGAGCAGTACTTC.